Each of the 7 T cell receptor beta chains below was sequenced from the same sample in a study of T-cell reconstitution after alpha-beta-depleted transplantation in children. Unique molecular identifiers were incorporated when the TCRbeta library was constructed. MiXCR, applied by TCRdb to the PCR reads, yields one record per CDR3 protein. The repertoire holds about 980,000 distinct CDR3 sequences, with around 30% as singletons. Sequenced here: PBMCs, mostly from graft donor cells, sampled 360 days after TCRalphabeta/CD19-depleted stem cell transplant. The source is a boy younger than two who had a stem cell transplant for SCID, so the T cells may come from the graft donor.

This chain connects TRBV14 to TRBJ2-1, with TRBD1 identical over 9 bases. CDR1 SGHDN and CDR2 FVKESK come from the germline V gene. V was clipped by 5 bases and J by 5 bases; unmatched bases: 13. The CDR3 runs 17 residues. The CDR3: CASSARDRDRVNNEQFF. The CDR3 nucleotides are TGTGCCAGCAGCGCAAGAGATAGGGACAGGGTTAACAATGAGCAGTTCTTC.

Here the CDR3 DNA reads TGCAGTGCTTCTAGCGGCCCCTACGAGCAGTACTTC. Translation: CSASSGPYEQYF. V is TRBV20-1 and J is TRBJ2-7, with 7 positions matching TRBD2. CDR3 length: 12 amino acids. CDR1 DFQATT and CDR2 SNEGSKA come from the germline V gene (reference sequence). V trimming: 5 bases; J trimming: 2 bases; junction bases outside the gene matches: 3.

This clonotype came up a few times. The chain carries TRBV24-1 and TRBJ2-2, with D unclear. The CDR3 spans 12 residues. V lost 5 bases and J 7 bases, leaving 7 bases between the germline ends. CDR1 is KGHDR and CDR2 is SFDVKD in the germline V gene. CDR3 in amino acids: CATSVGNGELFF. The CDR3 DNA is TGTGCCACCAGTGTGGGGAACGGGGAGCTGTTTTTT.

The V and J genes are TRBV2 and TRBJ2-1; D is unclear. The CDR3 sequence is 13 residues long. CDR1 is SNHLY and CDR2 is FYNNEI in the germline V gene. V lost 8 bases and J lost 4, with 12 bases in between. The CDR3 region has the DNA TGTGCCAGCGACACCGGACCTTACAATGAGCAGTTCTTC. As protein: CASDTGPYNEQFF.

This clonotype was observed a handful of times. The CDR3 is CASSLWAGGHNEQFF. The CDR3 region has the DNA TGTGCCAGCAGTTTGTGGGCGGGGGGCCACAATGAGCAGTTCTTC. The chain is built from TRBV12-3 or TRBV12-4 and TRBJ2-1, with 8 bases matching TRBD2. The CDR3 is 15 residues long. V lost 3 bases to trimming and J lost 5 bases; unmatched junction nucleotides: 6.

The V gene is TRBV15, the J gene TRBJ1-1; 10 nucleotides agree with TRBD1. CDR1 and CDR2 (germline): LNHNV, YYDKDF (reference sequence). The CDR3 is made up of 15 amino acids. V lost 5 bases to trimming and J lost 1 base; unmatched junction nucleotides: 4. CDR3 bases: TGTGCCACCAGCCGGACAGGGGGGAGGAACACTGAAGCTTTCTTT. The encoded protein is CATSRTGGRNTEAFF.

The chain has TRBV14 and TRBJ2-2; D is uncertain. The V gene lost 0 bases and the J gene lost 5 bases, with 10 bases spanning the gap. CDR3 length equals 15 residues. Germline CDR1 is SGHDN and CDR2 is FVKESK. CDR3 loop: CASSQDSIVTGELFF. CDR3 in DNA: TGTGCCAGCAGCCAAGACAGTATAGTGACCGGGGAGCTGTTTTTT. The variable domain in full, completed from reference TRBV14 and TRBJ2-2, reads EAGVTQFPSHSVIEKGQTVTLRCDPISGHDNLYWYRRVMGKEIKFLLHFVKESKQDESGMPNNRFLAERTGGTYSTLKVQPAELEDSGVYFCASSQDSIVTGELFFGEGSRLTVL.